This entry features one T cell receptor (beta chain) sequence. Germline V gene lookup returns CDR1 GTSNPN and CDR2 SVGIG (reference sequence). V trimming: 3 bases; J trimming: 2 bases; junction bases outside the gene matches: 3. This CDR3 comprises 13 residues. The protocol was immunoSEQ multiplex PCR, while the TCRdb copy is restricted to in-frame clones and leaves out a portion. Here the sample spans fewer than 200,000 clones, 82% being singletons. This entry belongs to a study of blood T cell repertoires in COVID-19. The chain combines TRBV30 with TRBJ2-7, with 8 bases identical to TRBD1. Material for sequencing was peripheral blood. The receptor was derived from a woman in her 70s with acute or convalescent COVID-19. The CDR3 protein is CAWSGDRTYEQYF. For the CDR3, the DNA is TGTGCCTGGAGCGGGGACAGGACCTACGAGCAGTACTTC.